Listed below are T cell receptor beta chains from one sample, sequenced in a study of regulatory T cells in long-lasting Graves disease. TCRdb re-called the multiplex PCR reads through MiXCR, storing one row per CDR3 protein. The sample yields some 470,000 distinct CDR3 sequences, roughly 21% seen once. Sequenced material: peripheral blood mononuclear cells (PBMCs), taken when the disease was refractory, from a patient treated with antithyroid drugs. The receptor set was obtained from a female donor with Graves disease. The CDR3 runs from the conserved cysteine through the conserved F or W. The D gene is left open where the match is weak. Size is omitted from some rows. Given values are once, few, many or a class for expanded clones.

d_gene,abundance,v_gene,j_gene,CDR3aa,CDR3nt
-,few,TRBV9,TRBJ2-6,CASSVSSGANVLTF,TGTGCCAGCAGCGTTAGCTCTGGGGCCAACGTCCTGACTTTC
-,many,TRBV7-3,TRBJ2-5,CASSLTGGQVETQYF,TGTGCCAGCAGCTTAACTGGGGGGCAGGTAGAGACCCAGTACTTC
-,many,TRBV5-1,TRBJ1-1,CASSFRDMNTEAFF,TGTGCCAGCAGCTTTAGGGATATGAACACTGAAGCTTTCTTT
-,many,TRBV7-9,TRBJ2-5,CASRPEGAETQYF,TGTGCCAGCCGTCCGGAGGGCGCGGAGACCCAGTACTTC
-,many,TRBV28,TRBJ1-4,CASRPPAGEKLFF,TGTGCCAGCAGACCCCCCGCTGGTGAAAAACTGTTTTTT
-,many,TRBV12-3/TRBV12-4,TRBJ1-5,CASSPILVQPQHF,TGTGCCAGCAGTCCCATATTAGTTCAGCCCCAGCATTTT
-,many,TRBV5-1,TRBJ2-6,CASSLAPGANVLTF,TGCGCCAGCAGCTTGGCCCCTGGGGCCAACGTCCTGACTTTC
TRBD1,few,TRBV6-1,TRBJ2-7,CASRPGQGGNEQYF,TGTGCCAGCAGGCCGGGACAGGGGGGCAACGAGCAGTACTTC
TRBD1,-,TRBV20-1,TRBJ1-3,CSARDRGDRRWGNTIYF,TGCAGTGCTAGAGATCGGGGGGACAGGCGGTGGGGAAACACCATATATTTT
TRBD1,-,TRBV6-5,TRBJ2-7,CASGYTGTGPYEQYF,TGTGCCAGCGGTTACACCGGGACAGGACCCTACGAGCAGTACTTC
-,once,TRBV5-1,TRBJ2-7,CASSPAGFGEQYF,TGCGCCAGCAGCCCGGCGGGGTTCGGGGAGCAGTACTTC
-,few,TRBV10-3,TRBJ1-6,CAISDGEDSPLHF,TGTGCCATCAGTGATGGCGAGGATTCACCCCTCCACTTT
-,many,TRBV2,TRBJ1-1,CASSEKGNTAFF,TGTGCCAGCAGTGAGAAAGGGAACACAGCTTTCTTT
TRBD1,-,TRBV27,TRBJ1-2,CASRATGGLTF,TGTGCCAGCAGAGCGACAGGGGGCCTAACCTTC
TRBD2,-,TRBV6-1,TRBJ2-1,CASSLRGRDEQFF,TGTGCCAGCAGTTTGCGAGGGAGGGATGAGCAGTTCTTC
-,many,TRBV11-2,TRBJ2-7,CASSLAGGGLYEQYF,TGTGCCAGCAGCTTGGCCGGGGGCGGTCTATACGAGCAGTACTTC
-,many,TRBV5-1,TRBJ2-7,CASSLDAGTPSSNEQYF,TGCGCCAGCAGCTTGGACGCAGGAACCCCTTCGTCGAACGAGCAGTACTTC
-,many,TRBV27,TRBJ1-2,CASLSGEGYTF,TGTGCCAGCCTATCCGGGGAGGGCTACACCTTC
-,few,TRBV20-1,TRBJ2-7,CSARNTGILGDEQYF,TGCAGTGCCAGAAATACAGGGATACTGGGGGACGAGCAGTACTTC
-,many,TRBV7-9,TRBJ1-6,CASQDTNSPLHF,TGTGCCAGCCAGGACACCAATTCACCCCTCCACTTT
-,-,TRBV20-1,TRBJ2-7,CSARVRALTDEQYF,TGCAGTGCTAGGGTTCGGGCACTGACGGACGAGCAGTACTTC
-,many,TRBV28,TRBJ1-3,CASSWQGTGNTIYF,TGTGCCAGCAGTTGGCAGGGCACTGGAAACACCATATATTTT
-,once,TRBV11-2,TRBJ1-1,CASRISGRRTEAFF,TGTGCCAGCCGCATCTCGGGGAGGCGGACTGAAGCTTTCTTT
TRBD2,-,TRBV28,TRBJ2-5,CASSFGTTSGGPQYF,TGTGCCAGCAGTTTTGGTACGACTAGCGGGGGTCCCCAGTACTTC
-,-,TRBV6-2/TRBV6-3,TRBJ1-5,CASRRGQPQHF,TGTGCCAGCAGAAGGGGTCAGCCCCAGCATTTT
-,-,TRBV5-6,TRBJ2-2,CASSFQGTHRGELFF,TGTGCCAGCAGCTTCCAGGGGACCCACCGGGGGGAGCTGTTTTTT
-,many,TRBV25-1,TRBJ1-4,CASSDGRREKLFF,TGTGCCAGCAGTGACGGTCGGCGGGAAAAACTGTTTTTT
-,-,TRBV6-2/TRBV6-3,TRBJ2-7,CASSYSKKFEQYF,TGTGCCAGCAGTTACTCGAAGAAATTCGAGCAGTACTTC